These T cell receptor beta chains were read from a single sample in a study of CDR3 diversity in severe acne. TCRdb reprocessed the PCR reads via MiXCR and lists one record per CDR3 protein. This table has about 86,000 distinct CDR3 sequences, roughly 51% appearing once. The sample was blood. All receptors come from a male donor in good health, without acne. CDR3s include the opening cysteine and the closing phenylalanine or tryptophan. D genes are given only for firm matches. The size of a clone is reported for some rows only, either as once, few or many, or as a class for expanded clones.

clone size | D gene | J gene | V gene | CDR3 DNA | CDR3 protein
- | - | TRBJ1-5 | TRBV24-1 | TGTGCCACCAGTGGACGTATGGGCAATCAGCCCCAGCATTTT | CATSGRMGNQPQHF
many | - | TRBJ2-2 | TRBV9 | TGTGCCAGCAGCGTAGACACCGGGGAGCTGTTTTTT | CASSVDTGELFF
many | - | TRBJ1-6 | TRBV28 | TGTGCCAGCAACTTGGCTGCAGCTTCACCCCTCCACTTT | CASNLAAASPLHF
- | TRBD2 | TRBJ2-1 | TRBV5-1 | TGCGCCACCCGGCTAGCGGGGTACAATGAGCAGTTCTTC | CATRLAGYNEQFF
many | - | TRBJ1-5 | TRBV2 | TGTGCCAGCAGGGCGTTCACTCCAGGTACAGGGAGCGGAGGCAATCAGCCCCAGCATTTT | CASRAFTPGTGSGGNQPQHF
many | - | TRBJ2-2 | TRBV6-5 | TGTGCCAGCAGTTACCTCAGTGGAGGAAGGACCGGGGAGCTGTTTTTT | CASSYLSGGRTGELFF
- | TRBD1 | TRBJ2-7 | TRBV7-9 | TGTGCCAGCAGCGATGACAGGGGGCGCAGGGAGCAGTACTTC | CASSDDRGRREQYF
many | - | TRBJ2-4 | TRBV6-6 | TGTGCCAGCAGCCAGAGACTAGCCAAAAACATTCAGTACTTC | CASSQRLAKNIQYF
- | - | TRBJ2-7 | TRBV6-5 | TGTGCCAGCAGCAGGACTAACGAGCAGTACTTC | CASSRTNEQYF
once | - | TRBJ1-5 | TRBV25-1 | TGTGCCAGCAGTTTATTCGGACTCAAAAAAACCGATAGCAATCAGCCCCAGCATTTT | CASSLFGLKKTDSNQPQHF
- | - | TRBJ2-5 | TRBV20-1 | TGCAGTGCTCGCCTAATAATGGTGGAGACCCAGTACTTC | CSARLIMVETQYF
- | TRBD1 | TRBJ1-1 | TRBV7-9 | TGTGCCAGCAGCTTAGGCCCGACAGGGTGGGAAGCTTTCTTT | CASSLGPTGWEAFF
- | TRBD1 | TRBJ2-1 | TRBV9 | TGTGCCAGCAGCGCCGACAGGGTATGGAACAATGAGCAGTTCTTC | CASSADRVWNNEQFF
many | - | TRBJ2-5 | TRBV6-1 | TGTGCCAGCAGTGACTCTGTGGAACCTAGAGAGACCCAGTACTTC | CASSDSVEPRETQYF
- | - | TRBJ2-6 | TRBV7-9 | - | CASSLGPTGEGYTFGSGTNVLTF
many | TRBD1 | TRBJ2-5 | TRBV11-2 | TGTGCCAGCAGCTCCGACGGGACAGACCAAGAGACCCAGTACTTC | CASSSDGTDQETQYF
- | - | TRBJ1-1 | TRBV6-4 | TGTGCCAGCGTGCCGGGACACCAGAACACTGAAGCTTTCTTT | CASVPGHQNTEAFF
- | TRBD1 | TRBJ2-7 | TRBV6-5 | TGTGCCAGCAGTAAACTTCGACAGGGGGGTTCCTACGAGCAGTACTTC | CASSKLRQGGSYEQYF
many | TRBD1 | TRBJ1-1 | TRBV5-5 | TGTGCCAGCAGACCCGACAGGGTCAGGAACCAAGGACGGGGCACTGAAGCTTTCTTT | CASRPDRVRNQGRGTEAFF
- | - | TRBJ2-3 | TRBV7-9 | TGTGCCAGCAGCCCGGGGACTAGCACAGATACGCAGTATTTT | CASSPGTSTDTQYF
few | TRBD2 | TRBJ2-7 | TRBV7-2 | TGTGCCAGCAGCCTCGGGACTATCCCCGAGCAGTACTTC | CASSLGTIPEQYF
- | TRBD2 | TRBJ2-7 | TRBV13 | TGTGCCAGCAGCTCCCGGACTAGCGGGGGGGACTCCGAGCAGTACTTC | CASSSRTSGGDSEQYF